One and the same sample provided the 9 T cell receptor beta chains below, sequenced in a study of shared T cell receptors in the human thymus. Libraries were prepared by immunoSEQ multiplex PCR; TCRdb keeps only in-frame clonotypes and omits some of them. The sample comprises hundreds of thousands of clones, around 87% of which are singletons, and more than 0.009% rests with the top ten. The sample was also reused in another study, on human thymus T cells.

The source material was thymocytes. The receptors originated from a boy younger than two with a congenital heart defect.

The genes are TRBV7-9 and TRBJ2-1; D remains unclear. The CDR3 loop spans 12 amino acids. Germline V gene data show CDR1 as SEHNR and CDR2 as FQNEAQ (reference sequence). V shed 7 bases and J shed 4 bases, with 8 bases lying between them. Here the CDR3 reads CASKKEYNEQFF. The CDR3 bases are TGTGCCAGCAAGAAAGAGTACAATGAGCAGTTCTTC.

In the case of this clone: Sequence at one end of the junction differs from germline and may be a read error. The V call is TRBV29-1, the J call TRBJ2-3, with 8 bases that match TRBD1. The CDR3 consists of 15 residues. Germline V lookup: CDR1 SQVTM, CDR2 ANQGSEA. CDR3 nucleotide sequence: TGCAGCGTTGAACCCTCAGGGGATGGGACAGGTACGCAGTATTTT. Translated, it gives CSVEPSGDGTGTQYF.

The chain employs TRBV5-5 and TRBJ1-2; 10 bases map to TRBD1. The CDR3 is 16 amino acids. Germline CDR1 is SGHKS and CDR2 is YYEKEE (reference sequence). J lost 2 bases, V lost 4 bases, and 8 bases had no gene match. The CDR3 sequence: CASSPRSDRGNYGYTF. The CDR3 coding sequence is TGTGCCAGCAGCCCCAGGTCGGACAGGGGGAACTATGGCTACACCTTC. Supplemented by reference TRBV5-5 and TRBJ1-2, the full variable domain reads DAGVTQSPTHLIKTRGQQVTLRCSPISGHKSVSWYQQVLGQGPQFIFQYYEKEERGRGNFPDRFSARQFPNYSSELNVNALLLGDSALYLCASSPRSDRGNYGYTFGSGTRLTVV.

The CDR3 is CASSKEGDEQYF. In DNA form, the CDR3 reads TGTGCCAGCAGCAAGGAAGGGGACGAGCAGTACTTC. V usage is TRBV9 and J usage is TRBJ2-7, with a possible D match to TRBD1 (5 bases). The germline CDR1 and CDR2 sequences are SGDLS and YYNGEE. The CDR3 has 12 amino acids. With 4 bases removed from V and 5 bases from J, the gap between germline ends came to 10 bases.

The J gene is TRBJ2-1, the V gene TRBV6-6, with TRBD1 matching over 7 bases. CDR3 length: 14 residues. Trimming at V came to 2 bases and at J to 3 bases, leaving 1 base not matched to a gene. The germline V gene encodes CDR1 MNHNY and CDR2 SVGAGI (reference sequence). The CDR3 DNA follows: TGTGCCAGCAGTTACCGGGACAGCTACAATGAGCAGTTCTTC. Protein: CASSYRDSYNEQFF.

This chain uses TRBV7-9 with TRBJ1-5, with TRBD1 identical over 9 bases. The V gene's germline CDR1 is SEHNR and CDR2 FQNEAQ (reference sequence). The CDR3 is made up of 17 amino acids. Trimming removed 5 bases from V and 5 bases from J; junction bases left unmatched: 13. CDR3 region: CASSLGTGTDPYQPQHF. Here the CDR3 DNA reads TGTGCCAGCAGCCTAGGGACAGGGACGGACCCTTATCAGCCCCAGCATTTT.

This sequence joins TRBV4-3 and TRBJ2-3, with D tentatively TRBD2 (5 bases). Looked up from germline, CDR1 is LGHNA and CDR2 is YSLEER. The CDR3 totals 16 residues. Trimming removed 3 bases from V and 0 bases from J, with 13 bases in between. CDR3 bases: TGCGCCAGCAGCCAGCTCCAGCGGACTAGCACAGATACGCAGTATTTT. The encoded protein is CASSQLQRTSTDTQYF.

V usage is TRBV19 and J usage is TRBJ2-1; 12 nucleotides align to TRBD2. The CDR3 consists of 16 residues. V shed 6 bases and J 7 bases; nucleotides not matched to a gene: 10. CDR1 is LNHDA and CDR2 is SQIVND in the germline V gene (reference sequence). CDR3 in DNA: TGTGCCAGTAGCAACCGACTAGCGGGAGAGGATAATGAGCAGTTCTTC. Translated: CASSNRLAGEDNEQFF.

The V and J genes are TRBV28 and TRBJ2-1; 15 bases are a match to TRBD2. V lost 4 bases and J lost 0; bases outside the gene matches: 7. CDR1 MDHEN and CDR2 SYDVKM come from the germline V gene. CDR3 size: 19 residues. DNA for the CDR3: TGTGCCAGCAGTTGGGGACTAGCGGGAGGCAATTTCTCCTACAATGAGCAGTTCTTC. This translates into CASSWGLAGGNFSYNEQFF.